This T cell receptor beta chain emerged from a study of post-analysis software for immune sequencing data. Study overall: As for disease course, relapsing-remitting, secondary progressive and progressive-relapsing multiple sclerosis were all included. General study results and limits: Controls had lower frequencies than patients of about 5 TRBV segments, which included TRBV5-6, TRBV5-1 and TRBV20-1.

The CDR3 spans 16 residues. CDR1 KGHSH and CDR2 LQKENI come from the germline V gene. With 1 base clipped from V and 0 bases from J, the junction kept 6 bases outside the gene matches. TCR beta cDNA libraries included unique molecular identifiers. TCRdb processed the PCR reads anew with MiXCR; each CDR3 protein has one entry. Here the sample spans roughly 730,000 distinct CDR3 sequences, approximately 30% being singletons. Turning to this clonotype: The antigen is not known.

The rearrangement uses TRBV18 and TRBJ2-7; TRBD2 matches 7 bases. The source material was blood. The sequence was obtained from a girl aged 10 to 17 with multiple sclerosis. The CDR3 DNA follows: TGTGCCAGCTCACCACAGTGGCGGGAGATCTCCTACGAGCAGTACTTC. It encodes CASSPQWREISYEQYF.